This entry is about one T cell receptor beta chain. Its antigen is unidentified. This entry comes from a study of tumor-infiltrating lymphocytes in localized non-small cell lung cancer. Study context: Several tumor histologies, both smoking statuses, and some post-neoadjuvant chemotherapy samples were included. Findings of the study overall: Not all patients were TCR sequenced, owing to tissue quantity.

The CDR3 sequence is 16 residues long. CDR1 and CDR2 from the germline V gene are SGHAT and FQNNGV. V gave up 0 bases and J gave up 0 bases, with 10 bases separating them. Data came from immunoSEQ multiplex PCR; TCRdb stores just in-frame clones and leaves some out. In the table there are over 9,000 clones, about 86% of which are singletons. Sequenced sample: uninvolved lung tissue not adjacent to the tumor. The receptor was derived from a human donor with non-small cell lung cancer. This sequence joins TRBV11-2 and TRBJ2-3; no definite D call. The CDR3 loop is CASSLDGSTSTDTQYF. CDR3 sequence (DNA): TGTGCCAGCAGCTTAGATGGGTCAACTAGCACAGATACGCAGTATTTT.